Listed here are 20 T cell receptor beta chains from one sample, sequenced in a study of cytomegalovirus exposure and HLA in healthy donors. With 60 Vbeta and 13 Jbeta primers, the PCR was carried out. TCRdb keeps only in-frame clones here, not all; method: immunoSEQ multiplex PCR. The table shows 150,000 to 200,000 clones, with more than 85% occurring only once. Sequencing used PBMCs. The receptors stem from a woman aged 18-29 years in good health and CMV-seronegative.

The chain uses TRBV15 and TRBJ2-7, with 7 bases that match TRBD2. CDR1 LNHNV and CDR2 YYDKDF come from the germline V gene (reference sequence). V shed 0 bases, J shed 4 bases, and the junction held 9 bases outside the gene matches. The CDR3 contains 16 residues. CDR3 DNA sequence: TGTGCCACCAGCAGAGATGAAGGGAGGGCCATATACGAGCAGTACTTC. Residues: CATSRDEGRAIYEQYF.

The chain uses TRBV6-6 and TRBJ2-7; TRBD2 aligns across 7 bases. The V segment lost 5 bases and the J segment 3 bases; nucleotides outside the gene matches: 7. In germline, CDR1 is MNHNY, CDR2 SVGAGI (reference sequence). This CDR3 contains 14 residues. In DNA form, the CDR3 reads TGTGCCAGCAGTGCCGGGGCGGGAGTCTACGAGCAGTACTTC. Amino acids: CASSAGAGVYEQYF.

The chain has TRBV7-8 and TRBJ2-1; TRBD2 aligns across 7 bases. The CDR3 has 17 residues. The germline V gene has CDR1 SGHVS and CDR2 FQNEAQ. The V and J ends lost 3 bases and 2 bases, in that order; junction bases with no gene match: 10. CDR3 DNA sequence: TGTGCCAGCAGCTTCACGGGGCTAGCGGAGCCCTACAATGAGCAGTTCTTC. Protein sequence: CASSFTGLAEPYNEQFF. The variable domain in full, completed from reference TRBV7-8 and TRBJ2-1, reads GAGVSQSPRYKVAKRGQDVALRCDPISGHVSLFWYQQALGQGPEFLTYFQNEAQLDKSGLPSDRFFAERPEGSVSTLKIQRTQQEDSAVYLCASSFTGLAEPYNEQFFGPGTRLTVL.

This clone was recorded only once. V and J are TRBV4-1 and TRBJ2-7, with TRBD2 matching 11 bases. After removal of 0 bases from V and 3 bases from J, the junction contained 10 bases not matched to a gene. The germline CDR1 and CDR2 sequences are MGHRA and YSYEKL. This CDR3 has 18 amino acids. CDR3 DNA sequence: TGCGCCAGCAGCCAAGATCCACTAGCGGGAGCGATCTTCTACGAGCAGTACTTC. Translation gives CASSQDPLAGAIFYEQYF.

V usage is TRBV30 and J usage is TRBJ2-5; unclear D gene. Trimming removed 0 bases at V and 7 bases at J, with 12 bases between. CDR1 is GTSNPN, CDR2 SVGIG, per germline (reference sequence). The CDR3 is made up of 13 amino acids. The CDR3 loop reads CAWSVQSARTQYF. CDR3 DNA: TGTGCCTGGAGTGTACAGTCGGCCAGGACCCAGTACTTC.

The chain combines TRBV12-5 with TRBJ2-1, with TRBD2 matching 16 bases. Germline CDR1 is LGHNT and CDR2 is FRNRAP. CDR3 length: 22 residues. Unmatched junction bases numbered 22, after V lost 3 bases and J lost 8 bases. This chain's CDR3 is CASGFGTAGTSGRAIKIDEQFF. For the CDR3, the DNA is TGTGCTAGTGGTTTCGGGACTGCCGGGACTAGCGGGAGGGCCATTAAAATCGATGAGCAGTTCTTC.

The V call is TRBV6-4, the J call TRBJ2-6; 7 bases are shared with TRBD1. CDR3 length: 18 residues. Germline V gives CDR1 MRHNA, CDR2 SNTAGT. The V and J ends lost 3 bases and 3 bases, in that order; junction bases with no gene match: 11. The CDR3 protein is CASSDIPSGGGGANVLTF. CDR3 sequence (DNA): TGTGCCAGCAGTGATATCCCCTCAGGGGGTGGTGGGGCCAACGTCCTGACTTTC.

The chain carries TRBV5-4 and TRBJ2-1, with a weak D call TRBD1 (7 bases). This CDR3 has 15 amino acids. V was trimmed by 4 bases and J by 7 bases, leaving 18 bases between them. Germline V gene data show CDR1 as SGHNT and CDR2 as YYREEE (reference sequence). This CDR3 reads CASSPKGGAGNEQFF. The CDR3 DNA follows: TGTGCCAGCAGCCCCAAAGGGGGCGCGGGAAATGAGCAGTTCTTC.

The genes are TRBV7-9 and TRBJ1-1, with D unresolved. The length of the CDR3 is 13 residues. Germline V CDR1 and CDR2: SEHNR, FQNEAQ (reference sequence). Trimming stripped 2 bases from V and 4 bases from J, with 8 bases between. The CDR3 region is CASSLQESTEAFF. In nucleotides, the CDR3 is TGTGCCAGCAGCTTACAAGAGAGCACTGAAGCTTTCTTT.

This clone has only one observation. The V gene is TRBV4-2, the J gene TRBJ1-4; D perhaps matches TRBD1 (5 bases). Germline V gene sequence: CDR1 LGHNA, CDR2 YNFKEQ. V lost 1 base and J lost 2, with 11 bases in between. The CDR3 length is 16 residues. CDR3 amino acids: CASSQVGVGTNEKLFF. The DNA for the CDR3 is TGTGCCAGCAGCCAAGTAGGGGTAGGGACTAATGAAAAACTGTTTTTT.

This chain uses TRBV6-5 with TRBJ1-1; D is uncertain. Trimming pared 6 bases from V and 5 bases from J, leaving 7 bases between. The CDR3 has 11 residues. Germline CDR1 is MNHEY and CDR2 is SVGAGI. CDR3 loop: CASRRQTEAFF. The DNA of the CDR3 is TGTGCCAGCAGGCGGCAGACTGAAGCTTTCTTT.

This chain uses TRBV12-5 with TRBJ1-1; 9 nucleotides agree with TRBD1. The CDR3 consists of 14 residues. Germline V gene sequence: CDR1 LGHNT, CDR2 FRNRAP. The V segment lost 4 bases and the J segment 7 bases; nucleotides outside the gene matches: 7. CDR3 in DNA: TGTGCTAGTGGTTCGTCACAGGGGGCAGGTGAAGCTTTCTTT. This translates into CASGSSQGAGEAFF. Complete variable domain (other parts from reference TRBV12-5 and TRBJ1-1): DARVTQTPRHKVTEMGQEVTMRCQPILGHNTVFWYRQTMMQGLELLAYFRNRAPLDDSGMPKDRFSAEMPDATLATLKIQPSEPRDSAVYFCASGSSQGAGEAFFGQGTRLTVV.

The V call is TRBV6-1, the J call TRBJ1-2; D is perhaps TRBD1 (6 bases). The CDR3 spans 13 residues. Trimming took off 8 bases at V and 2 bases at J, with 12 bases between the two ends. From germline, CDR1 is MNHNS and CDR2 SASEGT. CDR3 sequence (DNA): TGTGCCAGCTTCGGGACACCGAACTATGGCTACACCTTC. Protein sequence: CASFGTPNYGYTF.

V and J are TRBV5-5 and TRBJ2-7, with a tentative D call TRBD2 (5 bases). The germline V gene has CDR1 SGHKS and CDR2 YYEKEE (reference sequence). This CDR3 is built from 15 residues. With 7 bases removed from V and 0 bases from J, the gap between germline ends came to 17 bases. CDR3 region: CASSIGVGSSYEQYF. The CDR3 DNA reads TGTGCCAGCTCCATCGGGGTGGGTAGCTCCTACGAGCAGTACTTC.

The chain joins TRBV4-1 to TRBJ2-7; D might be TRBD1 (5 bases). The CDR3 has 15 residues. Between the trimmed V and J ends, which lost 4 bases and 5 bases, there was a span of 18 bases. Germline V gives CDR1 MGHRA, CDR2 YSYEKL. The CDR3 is CASSLQGAGRDEQYF. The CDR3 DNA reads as TGCGCCAGCAGCCTACAAGGGGCCGGCCGGGACGAGCAGTACTTC.

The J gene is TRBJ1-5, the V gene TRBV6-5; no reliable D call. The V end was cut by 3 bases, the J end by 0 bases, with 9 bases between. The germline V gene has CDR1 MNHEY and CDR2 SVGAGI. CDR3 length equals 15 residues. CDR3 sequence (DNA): TGTGCCAGCAGTTATGGGCATCTTAGCAATCAGCCCCAGCATTTT. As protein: CASSYGHLSNQPQHF.

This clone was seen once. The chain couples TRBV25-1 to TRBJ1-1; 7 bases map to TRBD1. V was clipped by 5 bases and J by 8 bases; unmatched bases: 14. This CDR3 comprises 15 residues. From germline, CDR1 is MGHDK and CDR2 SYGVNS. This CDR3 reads CASSTTGAARWEAFF. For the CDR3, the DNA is TGTGCCAGCAGTACCACAGGGGCCGCGAGGTGGGAAGCTTTCTTT.

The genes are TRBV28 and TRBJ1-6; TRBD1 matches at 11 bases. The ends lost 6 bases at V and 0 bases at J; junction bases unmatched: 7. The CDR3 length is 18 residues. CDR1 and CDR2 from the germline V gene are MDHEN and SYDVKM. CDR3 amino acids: CASSLGTGGSSYNSPLHF. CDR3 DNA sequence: TGTGCCAGCAGCTTAGGGACAGGGGGGAGCTCCTATAATTCACCCCTCCACTTT.

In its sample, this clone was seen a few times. The CDR3 spells CASTYAWSSGANVLTF. DNA for the CDR3: TGTGCCAGCACCTACGCGTGGAGCTCTGGGGCCAACGTCCTGACTTTC. The V call is TRBV6-6, the J call TRBJ2-6; no clear D. Germline lookup yields CDR1 MNHNY and CDR2 SVGAGI (reference sequence). This CDR3 region has 16 residues. Between the trimmed V and J ends, which lost 7 bases and 0 bases, there was a span of 13 bases.

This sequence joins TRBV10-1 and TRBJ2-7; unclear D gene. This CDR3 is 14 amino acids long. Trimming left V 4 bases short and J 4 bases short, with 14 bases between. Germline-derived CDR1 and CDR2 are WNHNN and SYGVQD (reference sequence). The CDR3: CASSATSNHYEQYF. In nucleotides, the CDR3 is TGCGCCAGCAGTGCGACATCGAATCATTACGAGCAGTACTTC.